The next 17 T cell receptor beta chains were all read from a single sample in a study of blood T cell repertoires in COVID-19. The assay was immunoSEQ multiplex PCR, and TCRdb's table has in-frame clones only and misses some. The table lists some 60,000 clones, 85% to 90% of them singletons, with around 7.7% in the top ten. Sequenced input: peripheral blood. The receptors stem from a human donor with active COVID-19. The donor label of this sample is uncertain.

A note on this clone: Germline is not matched at one junction end, which may reflect a read error. The V and J genes are TRBV7-7 and TRBJ2-5, with D possibly matching TRBD2 (6 bases). The CDR3 has 15 amino acids. Germline V gene data show CDR1 as SSHAT and CDR2 as FNYEAQ (reference sequence). This CDR3 is CASSLVKRDQETQYF. The DNA for the CDR3 is TGTGCTAGCAGCTTAGTCAAGCGGGACCAAGAGACCCAGTACTTC.

This clone was seen just once. The V call is TRBV9, the J call TRBJ2-1, with 9 bases fitting TRBD2. The CDR3 is 16 residues long. Germline V gives CDR1 SGDLS, CDR2 YYNGEE. V trimming: 0 bases; J trimming: 6 bases; junction bases outside the gene matches: 7. The CDR3 loop reads CASSVVSGRFSNEQFF. In nucleotides, the CDR3 is TGTGCCAGCAGCGTAGTGAGCGGGAGGTTTAGCAATGAGCAGTTCTTC.

This clone was seen a few times. This chain links TRBV3-1 (or the pseudogene TRBV3-2) with TRBJ2-7, with D tentatively TRBD1 (5 bases). V lost 1 base to trimming and J lost 0 bases, with 10 bases between them. Germline V CDR1 and CDR2: LGHDT, YNNKEL (reference sequence). The CDR3 totals 15 residues. The CDR3 coding sequence is TGTGCCAGCAGCCAAGTAAGACAGAACTCCTACGAGCAGTACTTC. Translated: CASSQVRQNSYEQYF.

This clone was counted a single time. This chain links TRBV6-6 with TRBJ2-1; a possible D gene is TRBD2 (5 bases). V was trimmed by 8 bases and J by 0 bases, leaving 8 bases between them. There are 13 residues in the CDR3. Per the germline V gene, CDR1 is MNHNY and CDR2 is SVGAGI (reference sequence). CDR3: CASGSDSYNEQFF. The CDR3 DNA is TGTGCCAGCGGGAGCGACTCCTACAATGAGCAGTTCTTC.

The rearrangement links TRBV19 to TRBJ2-4; unclear D gene. V dropped 7 bases and J dropped 0 bases, with 10 bases sitting between them. Germline V gives CDR1 LNHDA, CDR2 SQIVND (reference sequence). The CDR3 consists of 14 residues. CDR3 DNA: TGTGCCAGTAATAGTCGGTTAGCCAAAAACATTCAGTACTTC. Amino acids: CASNSRLAKNIQYF. Using reference TRBV19 and TRBJ2-4 for the parts outside the CDR3, the full variable domain is DGGITQSPKYLFRKEGQNVTLSCEQNLNHDAMYWYRQDPGQGLRLIYYSQIVNDFQKGDIAEGYSVSREKKESFPLTVTSAQKNPTAFYLCASNSRLAKNIQYFGAGTRLSVL.

The V call is TRBV3-1 (or the pseudogene TRBV3-2), the J call TRBJ1-1; D is unclear. CDR1 and CDR2 from the germline V gene are LGHDT and YNNKEL (reference sequence). V gave up 5 bases and J gave up 0 bases, with 7 bases separating them. The CDR3 has 13 amino acids. DNA of the CDR3: TGTGCCAGCAGCGTCGGTTTGAACACTGAAGCTTTCTTT. Amino acid sequence: CASSVGLNTEAFF.

The rearrangement links TRBV9 to TRBJ1-3, with 10 nucleotides matching TRBD1. CDR1 is SGDLS, CDR2 YYNGEE, per germline. The J segment lost 2 bases and the V segment lost 0 bases, leaving 2 bases of the junction unmatched. The CDR3 extends over 16 amino acids. CDR3 nucleotide sequence: TGTGCCAGCAGCGTAGGGGACAGGGGCGCTGGAAACACCATATATTTT. This sequence encodes CASSVGDRGAGNTIYF.

The gene calls are TRBV5-1 and TRBJ2-2; 8 nucleotides line up with TRBD1. The germline V gene encodes CDR1 SGHRS and CDR2 YFSETQ. There are 16 residues in the CDR3. J was trimmed by 2 bases and V by 3 bases; bases with no gene match: 6. The DNA for the CDR3 is TGCGCCAGCAGCTCAGATGGACAGGGCAACACCGGGGAGCTGTTTTTT. This codes for CASSSDGQGNTGELFF. The entire variable domain, with the rest obtained from reference TRBV5-1 and TRBJ2-2, is as follows: KAGVTQTPRYLIKTRGQQVTLSCSPISGHRSVSWYQQTPGQGLQFLFEYFSETQRNKGNFPGRFSGRQFSNSRSEMNVSTLELGDSALYLCASSSDGQGNTGELFFGEGSRLTVL.

The chain joins TRBV29-1 to TRBJ2-1; TRBD2 is a possible D gene (6 bases). The CDR3 consists of 10 residues. Germline V gives CDR1 SQVTM, CDR2 ANQGSEA. Deletions cut 7 bases from V and 8 bases from J, with 9 bases between. This CDR3 reads CSAWGDEQFF. CDR3 in DNA: TGCAGCGCCTGGGGGGATGAGCAGTTCTTC.

The J gene is TRBJ1-4, the V gene TRBV4-1; possibly TRBD1 for D (5 bases). The CDR3 is 14 amino acids. Germline V gives CDR1 MGHRA, CDR2 YSYEKL. V was clipped by 0 bases and J by 7 bases, with 9 bases between them. The CDR3 region has the DNA TGCGCCAGCAGCCAAGAGGCGGGGCGTGAAAAACTGTTTTTT. Its translation: CASSQEAGREKLFF.

This clone was counted between two and nine times. The chain links TRBV28 to TRBJ1-5, with D unclear. Germline assignment: CDR1 MDHEN and CDR2 SYDVKM. The CDR3 totals 17 residues. Trimming pared 5 bases from V and 6 bases from J, leaving 23 bases between. DNA of the CDR3: TGTGCCAGCAGTCTCACTACGTACCGGGAGCTTGGTCAGCCCCAGCATTTT. It yields the protein CASSLTTYRELGQPQHF.

The gene calls are TRBV12-3 or TRBV12-4 and TRBJ2-3; no clear D gene. V shed 2 bases and J shed 5 bases, with 5 bases lying between them. This CDR3 spans 12 amino acids. CDR3: CASSLNGDTQYF. The DNA for the CDR3 is TGTGCCAGCAGTTTAAACGGAGATACGCAGTATTTT.

The chain joins TRBV11-2 to TRBJ2-1; D might be TRBD1 (6 bases). The CDR3 runs to 13 residues. Germline lookup yields CDR1 SGHAT and CDR2 FQNNGV. The V and J ends lost 5 bases and 3 bases respectively, with 8 bases between them. CDR3 region: CASSQGFYNEQFF. In nucleotides, the CDR3 is TGTGCCAGCAGCCAGGGGTTCTACAATGAGCAGTTCTTC.

This CDR3 reads CASSRKGGDGYTF. In DNA, the CDR3 is TGTGCCAGCAGCCGGAAAGGGGGAGATGGCTACACCTTC. The rearrangement links TRBV7-3 to TRBJ1-2; D perhaps matches TRBD1 (6 bases). This CDR3 has 13 residues. Germline loops: CDR1 SGHTA, CDR2 FQGTGA. V lost 5 bases and J 6 bases, leaving 13 bases between the germline ends.

The chain is built from TRBV2 and TRBJ1-2; D is uncertain. Trimming removed 3 bases from V and 5 bases from J, with 10 bases in between. The CDR3 is 13 residues long. Germline lookup yields CDR1 SNHLY and CDR2 FYNNEI. CDR3 sequence: CASSETFGYGYTF. The DNA of the CDR3 is TGTGCCAGCAGTGAGACCTTCGGGTATGGCTACACCTTC.

This clone was picked up one time. This chain uses TRBV6-5 with TRBJ2-3, with a weak D call TRBD2 (5 bases). This CDR3 contains 14 residues. V lost 7 bases and J 2 bases, leaving 13 bases between the germline ends. Germline CDR1 reads MNHEY; CDR2 reads SVGAGI. CDR3 nucleotide sequence: TGTGCCAGCAAGGAGGATCCCGACACAGATACGCAGTATTTT. Translated, it gives CASKEDPDTDTQYF.

The chain carries TRBV6-6 and TRBJ2-2; 7 bases map to TRBD1. V lost 8 bases and J lost 6; bases outside the gene matches: 9. Germline lookup yields CDR1 MNHNY and CDR2 SVGAGI (reference sequence). This CDR3 has 14 amino acids. DNA for the CDR3: TGTGCCAGCCAACTGACAGGGCAGGCCGGGGAGCTGTTTTTT. Its protein product is CASQLTGQAGELFF.